Reported below is one TCR beta chain. What it recognizes is unknown. This record comes from a study of cytomegalovirus exposure and HLA in healthy donors. Study findings and constraints: A later analysis revealed that TCR association rates differed between HLA loci, peaking at DRB1 and bottoming out at HLA-C.

This PCR relied on a set of 60 Vbeta primers and 13 Jbeta primers. The data were produced by immunoSEQ multiplex PCR, yet TCRdb's version contains in-frame clones alone and is incomplete. In the table there are 180,000 or so clones, less than 80% of which are singletons. CDR3 length: 12 amino acids. Sequenced input: PBMCs. This receptor was identified in a female donor in good health and CMV-seronegative. V and J are TRBV21-1 and TRBJ1-1; the DNA was not compared with TRBD1, the D call given in the table. TRBV21-1 is reported as a pseudogene. The CDR3 DNA sequence: TGTGCCAGCAGCTCGGAAACAGGTGAAGCTTTCTTT. Its translation: CASSSETGEAFF.